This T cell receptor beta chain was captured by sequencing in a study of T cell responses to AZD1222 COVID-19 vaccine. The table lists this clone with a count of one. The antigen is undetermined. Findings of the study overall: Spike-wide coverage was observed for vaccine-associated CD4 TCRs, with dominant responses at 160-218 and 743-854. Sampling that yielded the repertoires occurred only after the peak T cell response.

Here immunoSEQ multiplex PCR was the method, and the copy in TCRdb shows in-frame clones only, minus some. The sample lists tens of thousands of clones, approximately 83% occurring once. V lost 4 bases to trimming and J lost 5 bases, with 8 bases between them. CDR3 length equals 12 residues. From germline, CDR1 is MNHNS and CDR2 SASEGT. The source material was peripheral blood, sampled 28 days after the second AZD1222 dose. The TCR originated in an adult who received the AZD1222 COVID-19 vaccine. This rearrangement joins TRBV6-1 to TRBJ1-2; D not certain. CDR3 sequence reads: CASSGSSYGYTF. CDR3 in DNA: TGTGCCAGCAGTGGGTCTTCGTATGGCTACACCTTC.